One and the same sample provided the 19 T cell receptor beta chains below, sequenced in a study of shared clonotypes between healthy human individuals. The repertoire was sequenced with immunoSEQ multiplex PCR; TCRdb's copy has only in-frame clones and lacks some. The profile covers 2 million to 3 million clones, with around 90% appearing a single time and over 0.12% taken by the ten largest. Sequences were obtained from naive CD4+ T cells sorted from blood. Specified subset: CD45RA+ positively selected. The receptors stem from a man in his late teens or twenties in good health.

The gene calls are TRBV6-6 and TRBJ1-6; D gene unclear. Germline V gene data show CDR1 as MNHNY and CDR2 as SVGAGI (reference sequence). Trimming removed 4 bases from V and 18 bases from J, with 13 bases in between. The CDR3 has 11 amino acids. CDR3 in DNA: TGTGCCAGCAGTTCTCCCCCTTCCAACCACTTT. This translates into CASSSPPSNHF.

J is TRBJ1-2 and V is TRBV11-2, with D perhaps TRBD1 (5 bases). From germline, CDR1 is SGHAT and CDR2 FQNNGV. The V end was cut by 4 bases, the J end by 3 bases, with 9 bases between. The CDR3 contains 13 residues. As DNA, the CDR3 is TGTGCCAGCAGCTGGCGGGGGGACTATGGCTACACCTTC. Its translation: CASSWRGDYGYTF.

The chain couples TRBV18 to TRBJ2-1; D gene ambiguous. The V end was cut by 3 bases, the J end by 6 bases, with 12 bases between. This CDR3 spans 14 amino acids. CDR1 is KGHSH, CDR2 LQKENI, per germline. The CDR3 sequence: CASSPNTRSNEQFF. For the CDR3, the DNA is TGTGCCAGCTCACCTAATACGCGGAGCAATGAGCAGTTCTTC.

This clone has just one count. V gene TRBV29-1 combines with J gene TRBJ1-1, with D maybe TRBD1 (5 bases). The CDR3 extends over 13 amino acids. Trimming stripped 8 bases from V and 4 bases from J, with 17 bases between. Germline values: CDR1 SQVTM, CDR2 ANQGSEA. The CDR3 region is CSSPGGSGTEAFF. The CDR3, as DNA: TGCAGCAGTCCGGGGGGGAGCGGCACTGAAGCTTTCTTT.

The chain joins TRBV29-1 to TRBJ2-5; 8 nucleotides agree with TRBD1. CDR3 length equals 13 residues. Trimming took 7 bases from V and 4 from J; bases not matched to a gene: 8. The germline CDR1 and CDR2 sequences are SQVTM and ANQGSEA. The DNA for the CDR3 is TGCAGCGCCCGACAGGGGAAAGGAGAGACCCAGTACTTC. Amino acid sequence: CSARQGKGETQYF.

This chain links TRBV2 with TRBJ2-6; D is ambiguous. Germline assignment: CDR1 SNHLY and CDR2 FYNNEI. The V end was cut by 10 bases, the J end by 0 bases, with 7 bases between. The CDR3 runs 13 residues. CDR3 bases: TGTGCCACCGGAAACTCTGGGGCCAACGTCCTGACTTTC. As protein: CATGNSGANVLTF.

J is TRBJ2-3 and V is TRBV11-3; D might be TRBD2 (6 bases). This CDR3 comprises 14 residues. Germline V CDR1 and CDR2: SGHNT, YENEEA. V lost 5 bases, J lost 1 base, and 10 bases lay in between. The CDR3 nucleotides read TGTGCCAGCAGCCCCCAGCGGGGCACAGATACGCAGTATTTT. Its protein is CASSPQRGTDTQYF.

CDR3 nucleotides: TGTGCCACCAGCACGCAGGGGGCGCTTAAATCTTACGAGCAGTACTTC. This translates into CATSTQGALKSYEQYF. The chain uses TRBV15 and TRBJ2-7; 8 bases map to TRBD1. Per the germline V gene, CDR1 is LNHNV and CDR2 is YYDKDF (reference sequence). CDR3 size: 16 residues. The J segment lost 4 bases and the V segment lost 4 bases, leaving 12 bases of the junction unmatched.

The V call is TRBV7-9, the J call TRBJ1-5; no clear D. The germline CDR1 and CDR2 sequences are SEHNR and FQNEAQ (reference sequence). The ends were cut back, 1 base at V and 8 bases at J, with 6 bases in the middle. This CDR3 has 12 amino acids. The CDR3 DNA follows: TGTGCCAGCAGCTTAGTGACGGAGCCCCAGCATTTT. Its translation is CASSLVTEPQHF.

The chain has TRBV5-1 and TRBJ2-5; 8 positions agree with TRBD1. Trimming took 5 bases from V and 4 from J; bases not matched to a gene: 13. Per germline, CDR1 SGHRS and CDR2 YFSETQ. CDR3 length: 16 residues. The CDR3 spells CASSSTRTGPGETQYF. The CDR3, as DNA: TGCGCCAGCAGTTCGACCCGGACAGGGCCAGGAGAGACCCAGTACTTC.

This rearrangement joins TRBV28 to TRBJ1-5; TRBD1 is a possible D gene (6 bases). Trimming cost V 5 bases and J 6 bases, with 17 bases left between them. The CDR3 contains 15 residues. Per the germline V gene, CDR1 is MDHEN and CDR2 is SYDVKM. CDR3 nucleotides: TGTGCCAGCAGTCCCGGGGGGAGGGGGAGTCAGCCCCAGCATTTT. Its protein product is CASSPGGRGSQPQHF.

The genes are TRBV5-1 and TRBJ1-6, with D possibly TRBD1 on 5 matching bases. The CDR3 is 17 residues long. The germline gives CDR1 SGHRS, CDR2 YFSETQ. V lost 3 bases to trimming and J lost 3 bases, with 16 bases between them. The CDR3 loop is CASSSTVGQNYNSPLHF. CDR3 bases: TGCGCCAGCAGCTCCACGGTGGGGCAGAACTATAATTCACCCCTCCACTTT.

The CDR3 DNA reads as TGTGCCAGCAGTCCAGGGAGGGCCAACGTCCTGACTTTC. Its protein is CASSPGRANVLTF. V and J are TRBV6-5 and TRBJ2-6, with D perhaps TRBD1 (5 bases). Per germline, CDR1 MNHEY and CDR2 SVGAGI. V was shortened by 5 bases and J by 5 bases, with 7 bases between the two germline ends. This CDR3 contains 13 residues.

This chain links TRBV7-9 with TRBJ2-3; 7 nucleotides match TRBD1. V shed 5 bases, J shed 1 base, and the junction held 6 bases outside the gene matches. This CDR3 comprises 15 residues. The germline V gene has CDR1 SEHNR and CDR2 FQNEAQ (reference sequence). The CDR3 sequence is CASSPVGTGTDTQYF. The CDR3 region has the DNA TGTGCCAGCAGCCCGGTGGGGACAGGCACAGATACGCAGTATTTT.

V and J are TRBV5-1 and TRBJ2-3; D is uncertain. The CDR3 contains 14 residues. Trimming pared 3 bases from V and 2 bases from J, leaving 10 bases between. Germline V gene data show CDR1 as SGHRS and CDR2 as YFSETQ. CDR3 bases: TGCGCCAGCAGCTCGGACCAAATCACAGATACGCAGTATTTT. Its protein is CASSSDQITDTQYF.

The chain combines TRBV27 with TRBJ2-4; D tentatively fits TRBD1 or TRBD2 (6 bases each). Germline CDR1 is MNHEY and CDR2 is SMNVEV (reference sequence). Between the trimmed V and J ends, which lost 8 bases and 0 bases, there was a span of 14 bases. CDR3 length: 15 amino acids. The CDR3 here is CASSPGAGAKNIQYF. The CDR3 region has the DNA TGTGCCAGCTCCCCGGGGGCTGGAGCCAAAAACATTCAGTACTTC.

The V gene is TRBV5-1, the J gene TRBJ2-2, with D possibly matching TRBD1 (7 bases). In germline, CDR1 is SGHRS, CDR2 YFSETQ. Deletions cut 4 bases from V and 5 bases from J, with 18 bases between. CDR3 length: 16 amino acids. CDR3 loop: CASSRRGTVQTGELFF. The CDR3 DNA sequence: TGCGCCAGCAGCCGACGGGGGACAGTACAAACCGGGGAGCTGTTTTTT.

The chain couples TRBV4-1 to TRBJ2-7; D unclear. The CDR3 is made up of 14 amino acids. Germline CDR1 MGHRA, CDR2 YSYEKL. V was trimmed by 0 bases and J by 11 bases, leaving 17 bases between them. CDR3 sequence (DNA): TGCGCCAGCAGCCAAGAATATGTGGCTTCCTTGGAGTACTTC. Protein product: CASSQEYVASLEYF.

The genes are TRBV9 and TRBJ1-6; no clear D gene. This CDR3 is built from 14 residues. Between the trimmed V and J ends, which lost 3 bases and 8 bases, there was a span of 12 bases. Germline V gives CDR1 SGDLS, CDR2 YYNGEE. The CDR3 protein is CASSGKRKDSPLHF. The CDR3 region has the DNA TGTGCCAGCAGCGGAAAGAGAAAAGATTCACCCCTCCACTTT. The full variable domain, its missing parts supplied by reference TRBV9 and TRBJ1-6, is DSGVTQTPKHLITATGQRVTLRCSPRSGDLSVYWYQQSLDQGLQFLIQYYNGEERAKGNILERFSAQQFPDLHSELNLSSLELGDSALYFCASSGKRKDSPLHFGNGTRLTVT.